This TCR beta chain originates from a study of neurological immune-mediated disorders. Time point denoted: longitudinal time-point 2. TCRdb passed the 5' RACE reads through MiXCR, listing each CDR3 protein once. This table has some 45,000 distinct CDR3 sequences, about an eighth appearing once. The CDR3 loop spans 15 amino acids. Germline V gene lookup returns CDR1 SGHTA and CDR2 FQGNSA. For this clonotype: Mismatch with germline at one junction end may stem from a read error.

The chain couples TRBV7-2 to TRBJ1-5, with 10 bases that match TRBD1. Sequences were obtained from PBMCs. The TCR sequence derives from a male donor with HTLV-1-associated myelopathy (HAM/TSP). The CDR3 spells CANSMDRGANQPQHF. The CDR3 nucleotides are TGTGCCAACAGCATGGACAGGGGGGCCAATCAGCCCCAGCATTTT.